These T cell receptor beta chains were read from a single sample in a study of blood T cell repertoires in COVID-19. Sequencing used immunoSEQ multiplex PCR; TCRdb keeps in-frame clones, though not all of them. Of about 150,000 clones listed, about nine tenths were seen once; the top ten hold about 4.1%. Sequenced material: PBMCs or T cells enriched from blood (not recorded which). The receptor set was obtained from a man aged 50 to 59 who had recovered from COVID-19. Each CDR3 is given with its conserved first and last residue. The D gene is left open where the match is weak. Some rows mark clone size as missing; the rest say once, few, many or name a class of expanded clone.

>.|TRBV11-3|.
CASSLGWAGMPHSPLHF
>once|TRBV27|.
CASSFPVYNSPLHF
>.|TRBV14|.
CASSQGGLSYEQYF
>.|TRBV2|.
CATNVAGGANTEAFF
>.|TRBV19|.
CASRSLSYEQYF
>.|TRBV29-1|TRBD1
CSTLGTGGRETQYF
>.|TRBV28|.
CASSLVGGLGYTF
>.|TRBV27|.
CASSSSDRPPSYTF
>.|TRBV27|TRBD1
CASRYGDRGNSPLHF
>once|TRBV3-1/TRBV3-2|TRBD2
CASSRRGEGDQETQYF
>.|TRBV29-1|TRBD1
CSVTQGEPGYTF
>.|TRBV3-1/TRBV3-2|.
CASSQGTAYGYTF
>.|TRBV9|TRBD1
CASSRDSSRRGYGYTF
>.|TRBV11-3|.
CASSPGQGETQYF
>few|TRBV7-3|.
CASSYRGDDEQFF
>.|TRBV28|TRBD1
CASSFTGTGTSYEQYF
>.|TRBV28|.
CASRVLEGLSYEQYF
>.|TRBV7-3|TRBD1
CASSLFRGHEAFF
>once|TRBV5-6|.
CASYSGGRHSPLHF
>.|TRBV4-3|TRBD1
CASSQDPGQGGSGNTIYF
>.|TRBV9|.
CASSVGLGEADGYTF
>.|TRBV7-7|TRBD1
CASIPILQGAWSYGYTF
>.|TRBV5-5|.
CASRRSTGDSSYEQYF
>.|TRBV4-3|.
CASSRNRGYGYTF
>.|TRBV28|.
CASSPTGQRYYEQYF
>.|TRBV6-5|TRBD1
CASSPRTGTYNEQFF
>.|TRBV7-2|TRBD2
CASTPRTSSYEQYF
>.|TRBV28|TRBD2
CASTSGAGRAIGELFF
>.|TRBV7-9|.
CASSQTYNSPLHF
>.|TRBV11-2|.
CASSLTGGGTGELFF
>.|TRBV24-1|TRBD2
CATSDLGASGETQYF
>.|TRBV5-1|.
CASSQNSLQETQYF
>.|TRBV28|TRBD1
CASSPKGGAAGGNTIYF
>.|TRBV28|.
CASTSGGGGYTF
>.|TRBV9|TRBD2
CASSVSGGVYNEQFF
>.|TRBV7-9|.
CASSINPSMAGAGNTIYF
>.|TRBV6-2/TRBV6-3|TRBD2
CASSLTSGGLTDTQYF
>.|TRBV3-1/TRBV3-2|.
CASSQVLWSLGRDYGYTF
>.|TRBV21-1|.
CASSKNRESQPQHF
>.|TRBV6-2/TRBV6-3|.
CASSYRGGPWETQYF
>.|TRBV28|.
CASSLGVVGRVNEQFF
>.|TRBV5-6|.
CASSRILGGEQFF
>.|TRBV7-9|TRBD1
CASSMTGLSFYGYTF
>.|TRBV3-1/TRBV3-2|TRBD1
CASSQDHQGVKTQYF
>.|TRBV19|TRBD1
CASKRQGSGNTIYF
>.|TRBV10-3|.
CAISESEPNEKLFF
>.|TRBV5-1|TRBD2
CASSSSPSGRAVYEQYF
>.|TRBV4-2|.
CASSQDPPGENTDTQYF
>few|TRBV28|.
CASSSQQGSYGYTF
>.|TRBV7-3|.
CASSLRRATPDTQYF
>.|TRBV5-1|.
CASSLGTGNTEAFF
>.|TRBV7-2|.
CASSLLRGPGELFF
>.|TRBV3-1/TRBV3-2|TRBD2
CASSSGLAGGPSQREQFF
>.|TRBV7-9|.
CASSLGEASGGYTF